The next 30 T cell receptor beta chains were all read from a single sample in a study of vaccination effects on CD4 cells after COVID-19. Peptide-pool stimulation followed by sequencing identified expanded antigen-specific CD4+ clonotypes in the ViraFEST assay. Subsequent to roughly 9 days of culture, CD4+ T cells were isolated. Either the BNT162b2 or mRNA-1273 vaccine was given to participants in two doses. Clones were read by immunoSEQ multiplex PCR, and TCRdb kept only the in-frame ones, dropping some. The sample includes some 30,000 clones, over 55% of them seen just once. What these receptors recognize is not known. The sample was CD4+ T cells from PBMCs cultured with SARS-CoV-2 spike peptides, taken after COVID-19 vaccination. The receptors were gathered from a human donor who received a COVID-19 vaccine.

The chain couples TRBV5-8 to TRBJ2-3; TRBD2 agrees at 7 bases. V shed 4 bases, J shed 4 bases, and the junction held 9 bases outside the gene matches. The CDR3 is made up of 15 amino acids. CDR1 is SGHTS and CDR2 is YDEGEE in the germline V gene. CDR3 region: CASSGTSEQSDTQYF. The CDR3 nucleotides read TGTGCCAGCAGCGGCACTAGCGAACAATCAGATACGCAGTATTTT.

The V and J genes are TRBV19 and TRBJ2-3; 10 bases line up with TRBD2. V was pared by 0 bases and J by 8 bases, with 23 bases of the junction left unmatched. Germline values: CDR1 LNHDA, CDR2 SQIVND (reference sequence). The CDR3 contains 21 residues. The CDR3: CASSIDRVLIGSASGSFTQYF. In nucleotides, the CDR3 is TGTGCCAGTAGTATAGATCGGGTTCTAATTGGAAGTGCTAGCGGGAGTTTTACGCAGTATTTT. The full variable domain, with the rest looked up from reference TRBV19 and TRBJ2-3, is DGGITQSPKYLFRKEGQNVTLSCEQNLNHDAMYWYRQDPGQGLRLIYYSQIVNDFQKGDIAEGYSVSREKKESFPLTVTSAQKNPTAFYLCASSIDRVLIGSASGSFTQYFGPGTRLTVL.

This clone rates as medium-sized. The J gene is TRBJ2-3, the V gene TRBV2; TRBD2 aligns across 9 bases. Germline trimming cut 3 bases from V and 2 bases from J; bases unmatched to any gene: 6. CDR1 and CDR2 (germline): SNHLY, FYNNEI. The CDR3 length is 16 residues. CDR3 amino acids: CASSEGLAGYTDTQYF. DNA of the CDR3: TGTGCCAGCAGTGAGGGCCTAGCGGGATACACAGATACGCAGTATTTT. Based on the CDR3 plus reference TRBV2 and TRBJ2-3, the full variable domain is EPEVTQTPSHQVTQMGQEVILRCVPISNHLYFYWYRQILGQKVEFLVSFYNNEISEKSEIFDDQFSVERPDGSNFTLKIRSTKLEDSAMYFCASSEGLAGYTDTQYFGPGTRLTVL.

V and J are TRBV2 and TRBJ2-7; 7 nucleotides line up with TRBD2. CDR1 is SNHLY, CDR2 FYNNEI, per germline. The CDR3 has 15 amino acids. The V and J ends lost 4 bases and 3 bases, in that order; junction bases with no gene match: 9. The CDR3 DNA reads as TGTGCCAGCAGTGTGGGCGCGGGGGTCAACTACGAGCAGTACTTC. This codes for CASSVGAGVNYEQYF.

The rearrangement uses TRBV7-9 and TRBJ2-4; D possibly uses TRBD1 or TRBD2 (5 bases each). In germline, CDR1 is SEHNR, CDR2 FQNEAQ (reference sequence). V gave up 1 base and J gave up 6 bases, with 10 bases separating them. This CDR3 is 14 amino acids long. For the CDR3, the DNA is TGTGCCAGCAGCTTAGATGCAGGGAGAAACATTCAGTACTTC. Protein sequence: CASSLDAGRNIQYF.

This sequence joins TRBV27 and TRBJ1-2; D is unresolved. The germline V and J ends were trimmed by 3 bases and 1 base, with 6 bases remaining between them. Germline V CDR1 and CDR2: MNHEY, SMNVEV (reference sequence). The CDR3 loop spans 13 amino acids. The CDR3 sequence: CASSFERNYGYTF. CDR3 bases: TGTGCCAGCAGTTTTGAACGTAACTATGGCTACACCTTC.

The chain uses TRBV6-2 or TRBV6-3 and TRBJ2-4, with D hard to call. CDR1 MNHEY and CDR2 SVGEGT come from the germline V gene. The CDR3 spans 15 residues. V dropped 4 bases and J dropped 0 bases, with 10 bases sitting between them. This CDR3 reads CASSFRKLAKNIQYF. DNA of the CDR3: TGTGCCAGCAGTTTCAGAAAACTAGCCAAAAACATTCAGTACTTC.

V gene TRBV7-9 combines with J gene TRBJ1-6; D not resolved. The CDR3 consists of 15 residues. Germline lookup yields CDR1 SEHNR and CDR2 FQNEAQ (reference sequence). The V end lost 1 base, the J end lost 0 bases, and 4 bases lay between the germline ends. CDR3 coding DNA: TGTGCCAGCAGCTTAGGGAGCTCCTATAATTCACCCCTCCACTTT. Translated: CASSLGSSYNSPLHF. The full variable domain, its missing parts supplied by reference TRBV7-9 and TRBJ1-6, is DTGVSQNPRHKITKRGQNVTFRCDPISEHNRLYWYRQTLGQGPEFLTYFQNEAQLEKSRLLSDRFSAERPKGSFSTLEIQRTEQGDSAMYLCASSLGSSYNSPLHFGNGTRLTVT.

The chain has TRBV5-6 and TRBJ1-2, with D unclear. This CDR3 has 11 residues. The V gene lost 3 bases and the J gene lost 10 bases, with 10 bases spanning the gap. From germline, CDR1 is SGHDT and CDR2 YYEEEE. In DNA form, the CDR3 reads TGTGCCAGCAGCTCCGGACGGGACTACACCTTC. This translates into CASSSGRDYTF.

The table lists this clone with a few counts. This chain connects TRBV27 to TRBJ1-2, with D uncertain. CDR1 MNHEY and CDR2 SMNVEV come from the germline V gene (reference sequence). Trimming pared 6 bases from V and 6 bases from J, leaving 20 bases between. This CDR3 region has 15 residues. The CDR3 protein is CASSTTISGLNGYTF. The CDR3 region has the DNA TGTGCCAGCAGCACGACAATCTCCGGGCTGAATGGCTACACCTTC.

CDR3 in amino acids: CASSLPPGGQGASNSPLHF. As DNA, the CDR3 is TGCGCCAGCAGCTTGCCTCCGGGTGGACAGGGGGCGTCTAATTCACCCCTCCACTTT. The chain recombines TRBV5-1 with TRBJ1-6; 11 positions match TRBD1. CDR1 and CDR2 (germline): SGHRS, YFSETQ. V was pared by 1 base and J by 6 bases, with 12 bases of the junction left unmatched. The CDR3 contains 19 residues.

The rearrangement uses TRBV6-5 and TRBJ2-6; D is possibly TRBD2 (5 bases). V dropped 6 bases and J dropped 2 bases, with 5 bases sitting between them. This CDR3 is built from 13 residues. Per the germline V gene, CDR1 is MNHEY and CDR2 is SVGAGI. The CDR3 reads CASSGAGANVLTF. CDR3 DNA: TGTGCCAGCAGCGGGGCTGGGGCCAACGTCCTGACTTTC.

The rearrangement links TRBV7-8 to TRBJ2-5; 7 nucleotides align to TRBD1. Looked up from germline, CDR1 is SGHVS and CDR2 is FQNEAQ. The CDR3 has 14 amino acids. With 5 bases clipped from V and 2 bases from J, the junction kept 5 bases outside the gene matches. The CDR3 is CASSMGTAQETQYF. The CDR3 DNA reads TGTGCCAGCAGCATGGGGACAGCGCAAGAGACCCAGTACTTC. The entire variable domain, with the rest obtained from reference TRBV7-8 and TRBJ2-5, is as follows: GAGVSQSPRYKVAKRGQDVALRCDPISGHVSLFWYQQALGQGPEFLTYFQNEAQLDKSGLPSDRFFAERPEGSVSTLKIQRTQQEDSAVYLCASSMGTAQETQYFGPGTRLLVL.

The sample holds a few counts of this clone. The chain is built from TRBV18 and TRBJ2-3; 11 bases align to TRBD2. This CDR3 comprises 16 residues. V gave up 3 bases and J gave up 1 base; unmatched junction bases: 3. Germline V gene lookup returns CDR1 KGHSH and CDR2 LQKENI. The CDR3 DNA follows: TGTGCCAGCTCACCTCTAGCGGGGGGCGGCACAGATACGCAGTATTTT. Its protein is CASSPLAGGGTDTQYF.

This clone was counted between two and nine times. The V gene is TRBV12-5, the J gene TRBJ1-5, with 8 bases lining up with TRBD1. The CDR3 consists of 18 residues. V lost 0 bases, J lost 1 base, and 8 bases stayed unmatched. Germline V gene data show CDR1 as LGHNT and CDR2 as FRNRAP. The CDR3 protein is CASGLVRRGRVSNQPQHF. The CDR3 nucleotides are TGTGCTAGTGGTTTGGTACGCAGGGGGCGCGTCAGCAATCAGCCCCAGCATTTT. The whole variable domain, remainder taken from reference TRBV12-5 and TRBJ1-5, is DARVTQTPRHKVTEMGQEVTMRCQPILGHNTVFWYRQTMMQGLELLAYFRNRAPLDDSGMPKDRFSAEMPDATLATLKIQPSEPRDSAVYFCASGLVRRGRVSNQPQHFGDGTRLSIL.

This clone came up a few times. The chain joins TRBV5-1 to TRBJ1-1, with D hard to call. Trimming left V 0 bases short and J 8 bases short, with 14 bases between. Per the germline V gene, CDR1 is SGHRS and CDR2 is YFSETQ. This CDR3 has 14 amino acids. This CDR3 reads CASSLEGTVPEAFF. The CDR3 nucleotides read TGCGCCAGCAGCTTGGAGGGTACAGTACCAGAAGCTTTCTTT. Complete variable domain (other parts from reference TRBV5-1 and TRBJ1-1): KAGVTQTPRYLIKTRGQQVTLSCSPISGHRSVSWYQQTPGQGLQFLFEYFSETQRNKGNFPGRFSGRQFSNSRSEMNVSTLELGDSALYLCASSLEGTVPEAFFGQGTRLTVV.

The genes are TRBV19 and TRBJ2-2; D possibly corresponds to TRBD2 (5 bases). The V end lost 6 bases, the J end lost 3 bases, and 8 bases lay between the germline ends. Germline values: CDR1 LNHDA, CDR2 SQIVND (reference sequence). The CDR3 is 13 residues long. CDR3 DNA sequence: TGTGCCAGTAGCGGGATATACACCGGGGAGCTGTTTTTT. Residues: CASSGIYTGELFF.

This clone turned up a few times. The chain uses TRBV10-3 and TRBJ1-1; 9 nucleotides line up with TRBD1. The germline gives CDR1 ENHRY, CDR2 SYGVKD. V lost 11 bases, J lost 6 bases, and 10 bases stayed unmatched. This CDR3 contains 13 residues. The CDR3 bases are TGTGCCGCGACAGGGGGGCGTGGGGCTGAAGCTTTCTTT. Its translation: CAATGGRGAEAFF.

The CDR3 reads CASSSGLLSSDTQYF. The DNA of the CDR3 is TGTGCCAGCAGCTCGGGACTCCTCAGTTCAGATACGCAGTATTTT. The V call is TRBV6-5, the J call TRBJ2-3; tentative D call: TRBD2 (6 bases). Trimming stripped 6 bases from V and 4 bases from J, with 17 bases between. There are 15 residues in the CDR3. Germline values: CDR1 MNHEY, CDR2 SVGAGI.

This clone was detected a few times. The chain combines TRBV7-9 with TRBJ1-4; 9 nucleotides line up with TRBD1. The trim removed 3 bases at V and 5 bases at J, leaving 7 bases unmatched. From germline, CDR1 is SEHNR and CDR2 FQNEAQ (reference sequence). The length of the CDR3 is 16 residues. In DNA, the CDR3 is TGTGCCAGCAGCTTGTATACCGGGACAGGGAATGAAAAACTGTTTTTT. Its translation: CASSLYTGTGNEKLFF. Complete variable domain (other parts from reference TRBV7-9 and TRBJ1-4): DTGVSQNPRHKITKRGQNVTFRCDPISEHNRLYWYRQTLGQGPEFLTYFQNEAQLEKSRLLSDRFSAERPKGSFSTLEIQRTEQGDSAMYLCASSLYTGTGNEKLFFGSGTQLSVL.

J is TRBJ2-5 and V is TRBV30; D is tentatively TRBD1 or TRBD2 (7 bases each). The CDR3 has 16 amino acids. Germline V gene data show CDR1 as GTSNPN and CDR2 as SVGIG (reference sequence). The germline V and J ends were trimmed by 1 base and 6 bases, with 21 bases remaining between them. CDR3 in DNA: TGTGCCTGGAGTGCATGGGGAGAGGGAGGGGGCCAGACCCAGTACTTC. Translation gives CAWSAWGEGGGQTQYF.

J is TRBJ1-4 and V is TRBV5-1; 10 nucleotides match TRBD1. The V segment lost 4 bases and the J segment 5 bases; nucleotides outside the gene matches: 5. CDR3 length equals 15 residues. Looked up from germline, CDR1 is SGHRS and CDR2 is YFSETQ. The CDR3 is CASSQAGQGNEKLFF. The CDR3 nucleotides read TGCGCCAGCAGCCAGGCGGGACAGGGGAATGAAAAACTGTTTTTT. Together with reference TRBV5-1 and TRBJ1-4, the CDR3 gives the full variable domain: KAGVTQTPRYLIKTRGQQVTLSCSPISGHRSVSWYQQTPGQGLQFLFEYFSETQRNKGNFPGRFSGRQFSNSRSEMNVSTLELGDSALYLCASSQAGQGNEKLFFGSGTQLSVL.

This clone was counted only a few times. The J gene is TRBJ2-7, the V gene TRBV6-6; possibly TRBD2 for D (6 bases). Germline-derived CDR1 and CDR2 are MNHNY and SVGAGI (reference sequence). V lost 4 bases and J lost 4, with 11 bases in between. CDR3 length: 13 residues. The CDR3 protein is CASSSETRYEQYF. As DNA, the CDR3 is TGTGCCAGCAGTTCCGAGACTAGGTACGAGCAGTACTTC.

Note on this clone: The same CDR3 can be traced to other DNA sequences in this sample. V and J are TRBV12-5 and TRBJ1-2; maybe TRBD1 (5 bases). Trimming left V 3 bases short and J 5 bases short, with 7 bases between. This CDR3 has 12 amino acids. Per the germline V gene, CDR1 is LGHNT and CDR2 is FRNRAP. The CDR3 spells CASGFSGYGYTF. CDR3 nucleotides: TGTGCTAGTGGTTTTTCAGGGTATGGCTACACCTTC.

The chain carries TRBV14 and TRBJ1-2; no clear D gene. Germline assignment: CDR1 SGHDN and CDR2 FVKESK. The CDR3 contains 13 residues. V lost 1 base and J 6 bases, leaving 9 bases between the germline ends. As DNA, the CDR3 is TGTGCCAGCAGCCAAGGAGCTCGGAATGGCTACACCTTC. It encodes CASSQGARNGYTF.

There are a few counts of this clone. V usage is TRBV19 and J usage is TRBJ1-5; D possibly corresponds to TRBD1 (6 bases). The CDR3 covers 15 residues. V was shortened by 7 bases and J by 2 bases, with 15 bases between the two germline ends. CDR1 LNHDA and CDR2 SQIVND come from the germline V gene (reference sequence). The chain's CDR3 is CASTQQGLGNQPQHF. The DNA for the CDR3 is TGTGCCAGTACCCAACAGGGCTTGGGCAATCAGCCCCAGCATTTT.

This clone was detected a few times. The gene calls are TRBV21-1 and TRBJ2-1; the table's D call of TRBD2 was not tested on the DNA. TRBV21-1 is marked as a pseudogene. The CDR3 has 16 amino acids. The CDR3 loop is CASSKGMGTSDNEQFF. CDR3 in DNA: TGTGCCAGCAGCAAAGGTATGGGGACTAGCGATAATGAGCAGTTCTTC.

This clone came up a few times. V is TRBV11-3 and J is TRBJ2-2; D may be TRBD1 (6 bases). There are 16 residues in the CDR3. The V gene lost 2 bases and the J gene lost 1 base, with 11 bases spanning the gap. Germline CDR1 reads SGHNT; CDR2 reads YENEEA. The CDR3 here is CASSLFRGQNTGELFF. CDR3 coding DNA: TGTGCCAGCAGCTTATTTCGGGGACAGAACACCGGGGAGCTGTTTTTT.

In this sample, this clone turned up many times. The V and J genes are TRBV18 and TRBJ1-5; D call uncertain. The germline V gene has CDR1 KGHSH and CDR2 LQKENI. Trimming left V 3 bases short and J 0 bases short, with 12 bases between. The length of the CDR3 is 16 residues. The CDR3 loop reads CASSPPSKHSNQPQHF. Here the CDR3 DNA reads TGTGCCAGCTCACCCCCTTCTAAGCATAGCAATCAGCCCCAGCATTTT.

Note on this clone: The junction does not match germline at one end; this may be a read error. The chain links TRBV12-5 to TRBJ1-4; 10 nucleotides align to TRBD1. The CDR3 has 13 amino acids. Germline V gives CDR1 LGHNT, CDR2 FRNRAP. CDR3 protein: CASGLDRGEKLFF. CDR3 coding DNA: TGTGCTAGTGGCTTGGACAGGGGGGAAAAACTGTTTTTT. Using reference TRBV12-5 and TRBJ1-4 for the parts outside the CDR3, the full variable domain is DARVTQTPRHKVTEMGQEVTMRCQPILGHNTVFWYRQTMMQGLELLAYFRNRAPLDDSGMPKDRFSAEMPDATLATLKIQPSEPRDSAVYFCASGLDRGEKLFFGSGTQLSVL.